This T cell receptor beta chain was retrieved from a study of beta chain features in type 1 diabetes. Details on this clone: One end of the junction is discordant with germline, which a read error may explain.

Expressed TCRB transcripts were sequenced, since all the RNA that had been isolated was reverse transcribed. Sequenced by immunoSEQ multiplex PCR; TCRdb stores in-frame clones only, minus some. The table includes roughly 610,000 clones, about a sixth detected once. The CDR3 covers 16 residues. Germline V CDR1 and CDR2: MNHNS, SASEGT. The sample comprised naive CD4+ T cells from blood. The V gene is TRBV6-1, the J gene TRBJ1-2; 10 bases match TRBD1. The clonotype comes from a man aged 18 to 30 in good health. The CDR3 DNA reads TGTGCCATCAGTGAGCCCTCGACAGGGGGCATGTATGGCTACACCTTC. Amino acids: CAISEPSTGGMYGYTF.